This is a list of T cell receptor beta chains from one sample in a study of T cell responses to AZD1222 COVID-19 vaccine. Sequenced by immunoSEQ multiplex PCR; TCRdb stores in-frame clones only, minus some. The sample carries about 150,000 clones, 92% recorded once. The sample was peripheral blood, taken on day 0 of AZD1222 vaccination. The receptors shown here come from an adult in good health. CDR3s include the opening cysteine and the closing phenylalanine or tryptophan. A D gene is named only where the DNA matches it firmly. Clone size is shown for a subset of rows, as once, few, many or a class of expanded clone.

j_call	v_call	cdr3_length	clone_size	d_call	cdr3_nt	cdr3_aa
TRBJ1-2	TRBV28	12	-	-	TGTGCCAGCAGTTTTAACCACTATGGCTACACCTTC	CASSFNHYGYTF
TRBJ1-2	TRBV3-1/TRBV3-2	13	once	TRBD1	TGTGCCAGCAGCCGGCCCGGGACAGCTGGCTACACCTTC	CASSRPGTAGYTF
TRBJ1-2	TRBV7-9	13	-	-	TGTGCCAGCAGCTTATCGGCAGGGTTCGGCTACACCTTC	CASSLSAGFGYTF
TRBJ1-2	TRBV25-1	13	-	TRBD1	TGTGCCAGCAGTCCTGGGACAGACTATGGCTACACCTTC	CASSPGTDYGYTF
TRBJ1-1	TRBV27	13	-	TRBD1	TGTGCCAGCGGAAAGACAGGGGGCTGGGAGGCTTTCTTT	CASGKTGGWEAFF
TRBJ2-3	TRBV13	16	-	TRBD2	TGTGCCAGCAGCACCCGGCTAGCGGGAGGGTTAGATACGCAGTATTTT	CASSTRLAGGLDTQYF
TRBJ2-7	TRBV15	15	-	TRBD1	TGTGCCACCAGCAGAGATGCCAGGGGGCTGGGGGAGCAGTACTTC	CATSRDARGLGEQYF
TRBJ1-1	TRBV5-1	14	-	-	TGCGCCAGCAGCTTGGGGACAGCCGGAACTGAAGCTTTCTTT	CASSLGTAGTEAFF
TRBJ1-1	TRBV29-1	12	-	-	TGCAGCTTGGAAAGGGCTAGTGGTGAAGCTTTCTTT	CSLERASGEAFF
TRBJ2-1	TRBV3-1/TRBV3-2	13	few	-	TGTGCCAGCAGCCCCTTCGGCACAATTGAGCAGTTCTTC	CASSPFGTIEQFF
TRBJ1-4	TRBV2	16	-	-	TGTGCCAGCAGTGAAAAGGCAGCCGTTATTAATGAAAAACTGTTTTTT	CASSEKAAVINEKLFF
TRBJ2-5	TRBV28	16	-	TRBD2	TGTGCCAGCAGTCCCCAGTTAGCGGGAGGTCGTGAGACCCAGTACTTC	CASSPQLAGGRETQYF
TRBJ1-2	TRBV7-2	16	-	-	TGTGCCAGCAGGCTGGACAGCTCCCCAGTGGGAGGTGGCTACACCTTC	CASRLDSSPVGGGYTF
TRBJ2-7	TRBV12-2	19	-	-	TGTGCAAGTCGCGCTAGTAGGGATGGACAGGGGTCCTATCCCTACGAGCAGTACTTC	CASRASRDGQGSYPYEQYF
TRBJ2-7	TRBV5-5	16	few	-	TGTGCCAGCAGCTTGGCCATTCAGACAGGCCCCTACGAGCAGTACTTC	CASSLAIQTGPYEQYF
TRBJ2-3	TRBV19	13	-	-	TGTGCCTCTAGCTGGGAGAGATCAGATACGCAGTATTTT	CASSWERSDTQYF
TRBJ1-2	TRBV19	14	-	-	TGTGCCAGTACCTCGGACAGACTTACCTATGGCTACACCTTC	CASTSDRLTYGYTF
TRBJ2-3	TRBV3-1/TRBV3-2	15	-	TRBD2	TGTGCCAGCACCCTCGGGACTAGCGGGATGATCGGGCAGTATTTT	CASTLGTSGMIGQYF
TRBJ2-7	TRBV5-1	13	-	-	TGCGCCAGCAGCTTGGTCAGTAATACCGAGCAGTACTTC	CASSLVSNTEQYF
TRBJ1-6	TRBV5-4	16	-	-	TGTGCCAGCAGCTTGGGCAGGCTGGGGAGTAATTCACCCCTCCACTTT	CASSLGRLGSNSPLHF
TRBJ1-3	TRBV7-2	15	-	-	TGTGCCAGCAGCTTAGAAGGAGCAATTGGAAACACCATATATTTT	CASSLEGAIGNTIYF
TRBJ2-7	TRBV5-1	14	-	TRBD1	TGCGCCAGCAGCTTGGAGGGGGCCTCCTACGAGCAGTACTTC	CASSLEGASYEQYF
TRBJ2-2	TRBV29-1	13	-	-	TGCAGCGTTGTAGGGGGGGCAGCCGGGGAGCTGTTTTTT	CSVVGGAAGELFF
TRBJ1-5	TRBV3-1/TRBV3-2	14	few	TRBD1	TGTGCCAGCAGCCATGGGACAGGTTCACAGCCCCAGCATTTT	CASSHGTGSQPQHF
TRBJ1-5	TRBV5-1	15	few	-	TGCGCCAGCAGCTTGAGCGGGGATCGTAATCAGCCCCAGCATTTT	CASSLSGDRNQPQHF
TRBJ2-1	TRBV6-2/TRBV6-3	14	-	-	TGTGCCAGCAGTTCCAGGGATATGGGTAATGAGCAGTTCTTC	CASSSRDMGNEQFF
TRBJ1-2	TRBV2	14	-	-	TGTGCCAGCAGTGAAGTCGCGGGGGGGTATGGCTACACCTTC	CASSEVAGGYGYTF